Presented here are 21 T cell receptor beta chains from one specimen sequenced in a study of PD-1 blockade in classical Hodgkin lymphoma. The patients all showed relapse after autologous stem cell transplantation, while their brentuximab vedotin exposure varied. Some clones are missing from TCRdb's copy, which holds only in-frame ones; the method was immunoSEQ multiplex PCR. The sample records about 36,000 clones, around 70% being singletons. The sample in question was peripheral blood mononuclear cells (PBMCs), obtained before the second cycle of nivolumab. Receptor source: a human donor with classical Hodgkin lymphoma.

This clone was observed once. The CDR3 bases are TGTGCCAGCAGGTTAAGCAGGGGGAACACCGGGGAGCTGTTTTTT. Translation gives CASRLSRGNTGELFF. J is TRBJ2-2 and V is TRBV7-2, with a tentative D call TRBD1 (6 bases). There are 15 residues in the CDR3. CDR1 is SGHTA and CDR2 is FQGNSA in the germline V gene. V lost 6 bases and J lost 1, with 12 bases in between.

The chain uses TRBV5-5 and TRBJ1-5; D uncertain. V was shortened by 1 base and J by 4 bases, with 9 bases between the two germline ends. The CDR3 is 14 amino acids. Germline CDR1 SGHKS, CDR2 YYEKEE (reference sequence). The CDR3 sequence is CASSLHRINQPQHF. The CDR3, as DNA: TGTGCCAGCAGCTTGCACCGTATAAATCAGCCCCAGCATTTT.

The rearrangement joins TRBV7-9 to TRBJ2-3; a weak D match, TRBD2 (5 bases). Deletions cut 5 bases from V and 0 bases from J, with 18 bases between. The CDR3 has 17 amino acids. The germline gives CDR1 SEHNR, CDR2 FQNEAQ (reference sequence). This CDR3 is CASSASPAATSTDTQYF. CDR3 sequence (DNA): TGTGCCAGCAGCGCCTCCCCAGCGGCAACTAGCACAGATACGCAGTATTTT.

This clone was counted only a few times. The V gene is TRBV23-1, the J gene TRBJ2-7; D unclear. TRBV23-1 is identified as an open reading frame with a role that is uncertain. CDR3 length: 16 residues. V gave up 0 bases and J gave up 0 bases, with 12 bases separating them. CDR3 DNA: TGCGCCAGCAGTCAATCTGGGCCGAACGTCTCCTACGAGCAGTACTTC. It encodes CASSQSGPNVSYEQYF.

The chain employs TRBV11-3 and TRBJ2-5; 7 bases match TRBD1. The CDR3 spans 13 residues. The J segment lost 3 bases and the V segment lost 3 bases, leaving 1 base of the junction unmatched. The germline gives CDR1 SGHNT, CDR2 YENEEA. DNA for the CDR3: TGTGCCAGCAGCTTGGGACAGAAAGAGACCCAGTACTTC. It specifies CASSLGQKETQYF.

This clone was found once. V and J are TRBV6-4 and TRBJ1-4; unclear D gene. The CDR3 loop spans 11 amino acids. V lost 4 bases and J 14 bases, leaving 11 bases between the germline ends. Looked up from germline, CDR1 is MRHNA and CDR2 is SNTAGT. The CDR3 DNA is TGTGCCAGCAGTGGTCGGGAGCGGCTGTTTTTT. This encodes CASSGRERLFF.

The V and J genes are TRBV2 and TRBJ1-3; tentatively, D is TRBD1 (5 bases). CDR3 length: 14 amino acids. Germline values: CDR1 SNHLY, CDR2 FYNNEI. V was cut by 7 bases and J by 4 bases, with 14 bases left in between. The CDR3 region has the DNA TGTGCCAGCATCCCGTGGGGGTCGGGAAACACCATATATTTT. This gives the protein CASIPWGSGNTIYF. The full variable domain, with the rest looked up from reference TRBV2 and TRBJ1-3, is EPEVTQTPSHQVTQMGQEVILRCVPISNHLYFYWYRQILGQKVEFLVSFYNNEISEKSEIFDDQFSVERPDGSNFTLKIRSTKLEDSAMYFCASIPWGSGNTIYFGEGSWLTVV.

CDR3 in amino acids: CASSVEEWSAGAHNEQFF. In DNA, the CDR3 is TGTGCCAGCAGCGTAGAAGAATGGTCGGCGGGGGCCCACAATGAGCAGTTCTTC. The chain combines TRBV9 with TRBJ2-1, with D possibly being TRBD2 (7 bases). The CDR3 is 18 amino acids. Between the trimmed V and J ends, which lost 0 bases and 5 bases, there was a span of 21 bases. Germline V CDR1 and CDR2: SGDLS, YYNGEE.

The V call is TRBV6-1, the J call TRBJ1-1; D is unresolved. V was shortened by 8 bases and J by 1 base, with 11 bases between the two germline ends. Germline V gene data show CDR1 as MNHNS and CDR2 as SASEGT. This CDR3 is 13 amino acids long. CDR3 DNA: TGTGCCAGCCCTCGACAATCGAACACTGAAGCTTTCTTT. It specifies CASPRQSNTEAFF.

This clone was detected a few times. The rearrangement links TRBV27 to TRBJ2-5; TRBD2 might be the D (6 bases). This CDR3 comprises 16 residues. Per the germline V gene, CDR1 is MNHEY and CDR2 is SMNVEV (reference sequence). Trimming removed 6 bases from V and 0 bases from J, with 17 bases in between. CDR3 DNA sequence: TGTGCCAGCAGCCAAGGGTGGGGGGAGTACCAAGAGACCCAGTACTTC. It codes for CASSQGWGEYQETQYF.

The rearrangement joins TRBV7-2 to TRBJ1-1; D is undetermined. There are 13 residues in the CDR3. Germline values: CDR1 SGHTA, CDR2 FQGNSA. The V end lost 5 bases, the J end lost 0 bases, and 7 bases lay between the germline ends. The CDR3 DNA reads as TGTGCCAGCAGCCCGTTCATGAACACTGAAGCTTTCTTT. It codes for CASSPFMNTEAFF.

This clone has just a few counts. This sequence joins TRBV5-1 and TRBJ2-2; a weak D match, TRBD1 (5 bases). Germline loops: CDR1 SGHRS, CDR2 YFSETQ. CDR3 length: 16 amino acids. V was pared by 4 bases and J by 0 bases, with 13 bases between. The CDR3: CASSPRQNANTGELFF. For the CDR3, the DNA is TGCGCCAGCAGCCCGAGACAGAACGCGAACACCGGGGAGCTGTTTTTT.

The CDR3 DNA follows: TGTGCCAGCAGCCCCCGATCTGGGGGCTCTGGAAACACCATATATTTT. This gives the protein CASSPRSGGSGNTIYF. The chain carries TRBV7-9 and TRBJ1-3; D perhaps matches TRBD1 (5 bases). Trimming pared 5 bases from V and 0 bases from J, leaving 14 bases between. Germline loops: CDR1 SEHNR, CDR2 FQNEAQ (reference sequence). The CDR3 consists of 16 residues.

This rearrangement joins TRBV19 to TRBJ1-1; D perhaps matches TRBD1 (5 bases). Germline CDR1 LNHDA, CDR2 SQIVND (reference sequence). The CDR3 consists of 15 residues. Trimming removed 1 base at V and 5 bases at J, with 14 bases between. The CDR3 loop reads CASSIGQGSWTEAFF. The CDR3 nucleotides are TGTGCCAGTAGTATAGGCCAGGGTAGCTGGACTGAAGCTTTCTTT. Complete variable domain (other parts from reference TRBV19 and TRBJ1-1): DGGITQSPKYLFRKEGQNVTLSCEQNLNHDAMYWYRQDPGQGLRLIYYSQIVNDFQKGDIAEGYSVSREKKESFPLTVTSAQKNPTAFYLCASSIGQGSWTEAFFGQGTRLTVV.

The genes are TRBV28 and TRBJ1-6; TRBD1 aligns across 7 bases. The V segment lost 6 bases and the J segment 9 bases; nucleotides outside the gene matches: 5. Germline CDR1 MDHEN, CDR2 SYDVKM. The CDR3 covers 13 residues. The CDR3, as DNA: TGTGCCAGCAGCCTCGACAGGGCTTCACCCCTCCACTTT. This gives the protein CASSLDRASPLHF.

The rearrangement joins TRBV6-5 to TRBJ2-2; 9 nucleotides align to TRBD2. Germline V lookup: CDR1 MNHEY, CDR2 SVGAGI. V gave up 6 bases and J gave up 2 bases; unmatched junction bases: 4. This CDR3 comprises 15 residues. The CDR3 region is CASRISGGNTGELFF. CDR3 sequence (DNA): TGTGCCAGCAGGATTAGCGGGGGTAACACCGGGGAGCTGTTTTTT.

This clone was picked up a small number of times. The V gene is TRBV29-1, the J gene TRBJ2-2, with D uncertain. This CDR3 comprises 10 residues. Germline CDR1 is SQVTM and CDR2 is ANQGSEA. The germline V and J ends were trimmed by 7 bases and 5 bases, with 5 bases remaining between them. The CDR3 here is CSGVTGELFF. For the CDR3, the DNA is TGCAGCGGGGTTACCGGGGAGCTGTTTTTT.

The rearrangement joins TRBV5-1 to TRBJ2-7; D might be TRBD2 (5 bases). This CDR3 is built from 13 residues. V was pared by 7 bases and J by 5 bases, with 16 bases between. Germline values: CDR1 SGHRS, CDR2 YFSETQ. CDR3 loop: CASGGLGRNEQYF. Here the CDR3 DNA reads TGCGCCAGCGGAGGACTGGGAAGAAACGAGCAGTACTTC.

The chain links TRBV16 to TRBJ1-5; 9 bases fit TRBD1. The CDR3 sequence is 19 residues long. Germline V lookup: CDR1 KGHSY, CDR2 FQNENV. V lost 4 bases and J lost 1; bases outside the gene matches: 14. The CDR3 reads CASSRPTGGSGVSNQPQHF. The CDR3 bases are TGTGCCAGCAGCCGACCGACAGGGGGATCGGGTGTCAGCAATCAGCCCCAGCATTTT.

The gene calls are TRBV11-3 and TRBJ2-7, with D tentatively TRBD1 (6 bases). The length of the CDR3 is 12 residues. Trimming removed 11 bases from V and 1 base from J, with 12 bases in between. Germline V gives CDR1 SGHNT, CDR2 YENEEA. The CDR3 DNA reads as TGTGCCTCGAAGGGGGATTCCTACGAGCAGTACTTC. Translated: CASKGDSYEQYF.

V and J are TRBV2 and TRBJ2-1, with 12 bases identical to TRBD2. The V segment lost 6 bases and the J segment 10 bases; nucleotides outside the gene matches: 10. Germline V gene sequence: CDR1 SNHLY, CDR2 FYNNEI. This CDR3 spans 15 amino acids. The CDR3 is CASRELAGGPREQFF. The CDR3, as DNA: TGTGCCAGCAGGGAACTAGCGGGGGGCCCTAGGGAGCAGTTCTTC.